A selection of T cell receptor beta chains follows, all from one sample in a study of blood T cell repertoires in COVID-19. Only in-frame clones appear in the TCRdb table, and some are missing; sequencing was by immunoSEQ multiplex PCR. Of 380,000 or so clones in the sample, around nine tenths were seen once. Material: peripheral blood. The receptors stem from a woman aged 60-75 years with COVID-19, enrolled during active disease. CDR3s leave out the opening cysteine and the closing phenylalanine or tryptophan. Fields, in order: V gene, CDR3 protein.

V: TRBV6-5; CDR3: ASRGTSGGIGELF
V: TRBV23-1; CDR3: ASSNIRQGSYNEQF
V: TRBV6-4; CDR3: ASSDSAGFGGYT
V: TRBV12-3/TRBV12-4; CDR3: ASSLGEAYEQY
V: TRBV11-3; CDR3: ASSNTRTDYLYEQY
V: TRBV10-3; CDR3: AISRDRNQPQH
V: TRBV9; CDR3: ASSGQGYEQY
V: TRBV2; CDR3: ASSAEGQGATQY
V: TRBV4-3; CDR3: ASSEAGGSGNTIY
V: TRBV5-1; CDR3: ASSLEAGGGTEAF
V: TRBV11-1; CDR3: ASSLVGGGHTGELF
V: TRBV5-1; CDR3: ASSLQGQNYGYT
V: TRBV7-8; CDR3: ASSLAMRQVGSPLH
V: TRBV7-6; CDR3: ASSLFGGVNEKLF
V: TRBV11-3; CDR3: ASSLGRVGAPNEKLF
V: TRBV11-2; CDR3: ASSLDFRAPGTEAF
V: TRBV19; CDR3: ASRDRLAPLH
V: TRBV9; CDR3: ASSTGLAGFLANTGELF
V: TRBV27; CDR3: ASSYGLAGGPLQETQY
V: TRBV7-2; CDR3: ASNLRQGSTEAF
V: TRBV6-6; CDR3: ASRGTGSNNQPQH
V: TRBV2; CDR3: ASSDLASRPDTQY
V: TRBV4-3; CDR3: ASSQGTATLFYGYT
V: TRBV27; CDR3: ASSLIGGDEYGYT
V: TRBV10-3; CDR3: AIFKAGDGGYT
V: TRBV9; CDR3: ASSASGASYNEQF
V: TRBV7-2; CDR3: ASSLAALAGTYEQY
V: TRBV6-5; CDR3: ASSSGSSYNEQF
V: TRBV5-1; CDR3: ASSLTFGGTEAF
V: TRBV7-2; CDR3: ASSALSGTDTQY
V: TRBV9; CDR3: ASSIQGAGANVLT
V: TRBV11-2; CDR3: ASSLGAREGNQPQH
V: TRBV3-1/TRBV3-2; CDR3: ASSRRTSGGAGNEQF
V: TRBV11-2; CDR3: ASSLRVTSSYNEQF
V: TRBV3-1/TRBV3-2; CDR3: ASSQEGGRQGGGELF
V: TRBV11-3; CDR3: ASRKTGATEAF
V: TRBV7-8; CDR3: ASSRGGDGYGYT
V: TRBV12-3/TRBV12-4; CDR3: ASSRGLATEAF
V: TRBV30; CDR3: AWSRTPSSYNEQF
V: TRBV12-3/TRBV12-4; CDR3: ASSPSGGPEQY
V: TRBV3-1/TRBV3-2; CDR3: ASSPRGLAGGRSGEQF